One and the same sample provided the 23 T cell receptor beta chains below, sequenced in a study of human T cells and chemical hapten exposure. The time point is: patch test 1, 2 weeks after DPC sensitization. Described treatment: therapeutic diphenylcyclopropenone sensitization with weekly scalp DPC. TCRdb re-analysed the RACE reads in MiXCR, keeping a single row per CDR3 protein. The sample records roughly 180,000 distinct CDR3 sequences, approximately 20% being singletons. This material consisted of whole blood, taken in connection with sensitization to the hapten diphenylcyclopropenone (DPC). These receptors originate from a woman in her forties or fifties with alopecia areata. Some clones in this sample may be carry-over from other donors' samples.

This clonotype was counted between two and nine times. The CDR3 nucleotides read TGTGCCAGCAGTTTATCTGGGGGGGCTTTCTTT. Its translation is CASSLSGGAFF. The rearrangement joins TRBV28 to TRBJ1-1; tentative D call: TRBD1 (5 bases). The germline V and J ends were trimmed by 1 base and 11 bases, with 8 bases remaining between them. The CDR3 sequence is 11 residues long. Germline CDR1 is MDHEN and CDR2 is SYDVKM. Supplemented by reference TRBV28 and TRBJ1-1, the full variable domain reads DVKVTQSSRYLVKRTGEKVFLECVQDMDHENMFWYRQDPGLGLRLIYFSYDVKMKEKGDIPEGYSVSREKKERFSLILESASTNQTSMYLCASSLSGGAFFGQGTRLTVV.

This clonotype was observed a handful of times. The genes are TRBV20-1 and TRBJ2-7; TRBD2 matches at 8 bases. CDR3 size: 15 residues. Germline V gene data show CDR1 as DFQATT and CDR2 as SNEGSKA (reference sequence). J gave up 6 bases and V 5 bases, and 15 bases lay outside the gene matches. CDR3 bases: TGCAGTGCTCCTTCCCAGGGACTAGGGGAATCCGAGCAGTACTTC. Protein sequence: CSAPSQGLGESEQYF.

This clonotype was recorded a few times. Here the CDR3 DNA reads TGTGCCAGCAGAGCCCGGACTAGCGGGAGCAATGAGCAGTTCTTC. Translated, it gives CASRARTSGSNEQFF. This chain links TRBV2 with TRBJ2-1; TRBD2 matches at 13 bases. Germline V CDR1 and CDR2: SNHLY, FYNNEI. Trimming at V came to 6 bases and at J to 6 bases, leaving 5 bases not matched to a gene. The CDR3 is 15 amino acids.

The sample holds a few counts of this clonotype. The J gene is TRBJ2-7, the V gene TRBV18; 12 positions agree with TRBD1. The CDR3 runs 15 residues. The V gene end was trimmed by 2 bases and the J gene end by 4 bases; junction bases not matched to a gene: 3. The germline CDR1 and CDR2 sequences are KGHSH and LQKENI. The DNA for the CDR3 is TGTGCCAGCTCACCAGGGACAGGGGGCGCGTACGAGCAGTACTTC. Translated, it gives CASSPGTGGAYEQYF.

The rearrangement joins TRBV20-1 to TRBJ1-1; no reliable D call. The germline V gene encodes CDR1 DFQATT and CDR2 SNEGSKA (reference sequence). The V end was cut by 0 bases, the J end by 4 bases, with 12 bases between. CDR3 size: 14 residues. CDR3 nucleotides: TGCAGTGCTAGAGATCCGACCGGAGGCACTGAAGCTTTCTTT. This gives the protein CSARDPTGGTEAFF.

The chain is built from TRBV2 and TRBJ1-4, with TRBD1 matching 9 bases. Trimming removed 9 bases from V and 6 bases from J; junction bases left unmatched: 8. CDR1 and CDR2 (germline): SNHLY, FYNNEI. The CDR3 contains 14 residues. The CDR3 spells CASHRDRVDEKLFF. Written as DNA, the CDR3 is TGTGCCAGTCACCGGGACAGGGTTGATGAAAAACTGTTTTTT.

V gene TRBV5-1 combines with J gene TRBJ2-2; no definite D call. Germline CDR1 is SGHRS and CDR2 is YFSETQ. The CDR3 loop spans 14 amino acids. Deletions cut 5 bases from V and 1 base from J, with 9 bases between. CDR3 nucleotides: TGCGCCAGCAGTGGGCTACAGAACACCGGGGAGCTGTTTTTT. As protein: CASSGLQNTGELFF.

This clonotype was counted at least ten times. The chain is built from TRBV15 and TRBJ1-1, with D perhaps TRBD1 (5 bases). Germline values: CDR1 LNHNV, CDR2 YYDKDF (reference sequence). This CDR3 contains 15 residues. The ends were cut back, 0 bases at V and 3 bases at J, with 11 bases in the middle. The CDR3 sequence: CATSRDLGVDTEAFF. DNA of the CDR3: TGTGCCACCAGCAGAGATTTAGGGGTCGACACTGAAGCTTTCTTT.

In its sample, this clonotype was seen a few times. V gene TRBV10-1 combines with J gene TRBJ1-5; D unresolved. The CDR3 consists of 13 residues. With 3 bases removed from V and 5 bases from J, the gap between germline ends came to 8 bases. Germline V gives CDR1 WNHNN, CDR2 SYGVQD (reference sequence). CDR3 bases: TGCGCCAGCAGTGAAGGGAGGGATCAGCCCCAGCATTTT. It encodes CASSEGRDQPQHF.

This clonotype was counted ten times or more. The chain employs TRBV20-1 and TRBJ2-5; D remains ambiguous. Deletions cut 0 bases from V and 4 bases from J, with 3 bases between. CDR3 size: 11 residues. From germline, CDR1 is DFQATT and CDR2 SNEGSKA (reference sequence). The CDR3 reads CSARDLETQYF. For the CDR3, the DNA is TGCAGTGCTAGAGATCTAGAGACCCAGTACTTC.

This rearrangement joins TRBV24-1 to TRBJ2-1, with TRBD1 identical over 8 bases. After removal of 1 base from V and 6 bases from J, the junction contained 4 bases not matched to a gene. This CDR3 spans 15 amino acids. CDR1 is KGHDR, CDR2 SFDVKD, per germline. For the CDR3, the DNA is TGTGCCACCAGTGATTTAAGGCAGGGGGCCAATGAGCAGTTCTTC. This gives the protein CATSDLRQGANEQFF.

This clonotype was counted ten times or more. The chain recombines TRBV5-1 with TRBJ2-7, with D uncertain. This CDR3 is 14 amino acids long. Trimming cost V 0 bases and J 2 bases, with 9 bases left between them. The germline V gene encodes CDR1 SGHRS and CDR2 YFSETQ. CDR3 loop: CASSLARQTYEQYF. The DNA for the CDR3 is TGCGCCAGCAGCTTGGCCCGACAAACCTACGAGCAGTACTTC.

The chain carries TRBV14 and TRBJ2-1, with TRBD2 identical over 9 bases. The V and J ends lost 2 bases and 4 bases, in that order; junction bases with no gene match: 6. Germline lookup yields CDR1 SGHDN and CDR2 FVKESK. The CDR3 is 16 residues long. The CDR3 region is CASSQIAGVGYNEQFF. CDR3 DNA sequence: TGTGCCAGCAGCCAAATAGCGGGAGTCGGTTACAATGAGCAGTTCTTC. Looking up the rest from reference TRBV14 and TRBJ2-1 gives the full variable domain: EAGVTQFPSHSVIEKGQTVTLRCDPISGHDNLYWYRRVMGKEIKFLLHFVKESKQDESGMPNNRFLAERTGGTYSTLKVQPAELEDSGVYFCASSQIAGVGYNEQFFGPGTRLTVL.

This clonotype was recorded a few times. For the CDR3, the DNA is TGTGCCAGCAGCTTAGCGGACAGGCGCGGGGAAAAACTGTTTTTT. It specifies CASSLADRRGEKLFF. This sequence joins TRBV7-8 and TRBJ1-4; the match to TRBD1 covers 7 bases. The germline V gene has CDR1 SGHVS and CDR2 FQNEAQ. The CDR3 has 15 residues. With 0 bases clipped from V and 8 bases from J, the junction kept 6 bases outside the gene matches.

The chain recombines TRBV7-9 with TRBJ2-3; no reliable D call. Trimming removed 5 bases at V and 4 bases at J, with 10 bases between. Germline V lookup: CDR1 SEHNR, CDR2 FQNEAQ (reference sequence). The CDR3 contains 13 residues. The CDR3 DNA reads as TGTGCCAGCAGCCCTGACGGGCCAGATACGCAGTATTTT. Translation: CASSPDGPDTQYF.

This clonotype has a handful of counts. The V call is TRBV5-1, the J call TRBJ2-7; 9 bases map to TRBD1. V lost 1 base and J lost 3; bases outside the gene matches: 5. This CDR3 comprises 15 residues. The germline gives CDR1 SGHRS, CDR2 YFSETQ. The CDR3 DNA is TGCGCCAGCAGCTTGATAGGGACAGGGAACTACGAGCAGTACTTC. This encodes CASSLIGTGNYEQYF. Variable domain in full (rest from reference TRBV5-1 and TRBJ2-7): KAGVTQTPRYLIKTRGQQVTLSCSPISGHRSVSWYQQTPGQGLQFLFEYFSETQRNKGNFPGRFSGRQFSNSRSEMNVSTLELGDSALYLCASSLIGTGNYEQYFGPGTRLTVT.

This clonotype has more than one count but fewer than ten. The V call is TRBV6-2 or TRBV6-3, the J call TRBJ2-2, with D unclear. The germline V gene encodes CDR1 MNHEY and CDR2 SVGEGT. This CDR3 has 14 residues. The ends were cut back, 0 bases at V and 7 bases at J, with 9 bases in the middle. In DNA form, the CDR3 reads TGTGCCAGCAGTTACTCGAAAAAAGACGGGGAGCTGTTTTTT. It is translated as CASSYSKKDGELFF.

This clonotype was counted a few times. The rearrangement uses TRBV13 and TRBJ1-1; no clear D. CDR3 length: 13 residues. Germline loops: CDR1 PRHDT, CDR2 FYEKMQ (reference sequence). Trimming shortened V by 5 bases and J by 5 bases, and 12 bases separated the two germline ends. CDR3 DNA sequence: TGTGCCAGCAGCGCACGACGGACGACTGAAGCTTTCTTT. It translates to CASSARRTTEAFF. Looking up the rest from reference TRBV13 and TRBJ1-1 gives the full variable domain: AAGVIQSPRHLIKEKRETATLKCYPIPRHDTVYWYQQGPGQDPQFLISFYEKMQSDKGSIPDRFSAQQFSDYHSELNMSSLELGDSALYFCASSARRTTEAFFGQGTRLTVV.

The rearrangement joins TRBV7-6 to TRBJ2-1; D possibly corresponds to TRBD2 (5 bases). Per germline, CDR1 SGHVS and CDR2 FNYEAQ. V lost 2 bases and J lost 0, with 11 bases in between. The CDR3 extends over 16 amino acids. CDR3 bases: TGTGCCAGCAGCTTAAGGAGCGGAAGCTCCTACAATGAGCAGTTCTTC. It is translated as CASSLRSGSSYNEQFF. Drawing the rest from reference TRBV7-6 and TRBJ2-1, the complete variable domain is GAGVSQSPRYKVTKRGQDVALRCDPISGHVSLYWYRQALGQGPEFLTYFNYEAQQDKSGLPNDRFSAERPEGSISTLTIQRTEQRDSAMYRCASSLRSGSSYNEQFFGPGTRLTVL.

This clonotype has at least ten counts. The V call is TRBV29-1, the J call TRBJ1-1; perhaps TRBD1 as D (6 bases). Germline V gene data show CDR1 as SQVTM and CDR2 as ANQGSEA. Trimming pared 8 bases from V and 3 bases from J, leaving 19 bases between. The CDR3 sequence is 14 residues long. CDR3 residues: CSTRTVRGYTEAFF. CDR3 DNA sequence: TGCAGCACGAGGACAGTTCGAGGGTACACTGAAGCTTTCTTT.

This clonotype was observed a handful of times. J is TRBJ1-5 and V is TRBV20-1, with 9 bases identical to TRBD1. This CDR3 is 15 amino acids long. Germline V gene data show CDR1 as DFQATT and CDR2 as SNEGSKA (reference sequence). The V gene end was trimmed by 0 bases and the J gene end by 2 bases; junction bases not matched to a gene: 2. This chain's CDR3 is CSAREDRGGNQPQHF. As DNA, the CDR3 is TGCAGTGCTAGAGAGGACAGGGGAGGCAATCAGCCCCAGCATTTT.

This clonotype was recorded many times. This chain connects TRBV13 to TRBJ2-3, with D possibly called TRBD1 or TRBD2 (5 bases each). Germline values: CDR1 PRHDT, CDR2 FYEKMQ (reference sequence). Trimming pared 0 bases from V and 5 bases from J, leaving 9 bases between. This CDR3 contains 14 residues. The CDR3 spells CASSLGLGGDTQYF. The CDR3 region has the DNA TGTGCCAGCAGCTTAGGCCTTGGGGGAGATACGCAGTATTTT.

This rearrangement joins TRBV10-3 to TRBJ1-4, with TRBD1 as a possible D gene (5 bases). The V gene's germline CDR1 is ENHRY and CDR2 SYGVKD. The CDR3 has 15 residues. Trimming took 4 bases from V and 8 from J, leaving 17 bases between them. CDR3 region: CAISADRGMREKLFF. The CDR3 coding sequence is TGTGCCATCAGTGCAGATAGGGGCATGCGAGAAAAACTGTTTTTT.